The 22 T cell receptor beta chains below come from one sample, sequenced in a study of sequential checkpoint blockade in melanoma. Repertoires were generated with immunoSEQ multiplex PCR, while TCRdb's copy carries only in-frame clones and drops some. The table lists about 18,000 clones, less than 30% of them singletons. The treatment: randomized to nivolumab then ipilimumab (arm A) or the reverse (arm B). The specimen comprised tumor tissue (inferred from file names), sampled from a patient given nivolumab and ipilimumab in sequence. Receptors originate from a human donor with melanoma.

V gene TRBV5-1 combines with J gene TRBJ2-7; D unresolved. Germline loops: CDR1 SGHRS, CDR2 YFSETQ. Trimming removed 3 bases from V and 2 bases from J, with 12 bases in between. The CDR3 consists of 14 residues. The CDR3 is CASSSSEFPYEQYF. For the CDR3, the DNA is TGCGCCAGCAGCTCCTCGGAATTCCCCTACGAGCAGTACTTC.

The V gene is TRBV28, the J gene TRBJ2-1; 7 nucleotides align to TRBD2. The CDR3 extends over 14 amino acids. CDR1 is MDHEN, CDR2 SYDVKM, per germline. Trimming cost V 10 bases and J 12 bases; bases outside gene matches: 18. This chain's CDR3 is CATSFGSGQLGQFF. CDR3 bases: TGTGCCACCTCCTTTGGTAGCGGGCAACTTGGGCAGTTCTTC.

The chain has TRBV5-1 and TRBJ2-2; 8 nucleotides match TRBD2. The CDR3 totals 19 residues. V lost 1 base and J lost 2; bases outside the gene matches: 13. Germline assignment: CDR1 SGHRS and CDR2 YFSETQ. The chain's CDR3 is CASSLLSSSGGANTGELFF. CDR3 in DNA: TGCGCCAGCAGCTTGCTTAGCTCTTCGGGAGGGGCTAACACCGGGGAGCTGTTTTTT.

The V gene is TRBV6-8, the J gene TRBJ1-1; 7 bases match TRBD1. The CDR3 sequence is 14 residues long. Per the germline V gene, CDR1 is MNHGY and CDR2 is SAAAGT. V gave up 8 bases and J gave up 5 bases; unmatched junction bases: 11. The CDR3: CASRQGVRGTEAFF. In DNA form, the CDR3 reads TGTGCCAGCCGGCAGGGGGTAAGAGGGACTGAAGCTTTCTTT.

The chain joins TRBV30 to TRBJ2-5, with D hard to call. V lost 2 bases to trimming and J lost 4 bases, with 14 bases between them. This CDR3 region has 14 residues. Germline V gives CDR1 GTSNPN, CDR2 SVGIG (reference sequence). The CDR3 nucleotides read TGTGCCTGGAGTCCTGATTCTCCGGGAGAGACCCAGTACTTC. Encoded protein: CAWSPDSPGETQYF.

This clone turned up a few times. J is TRBJ2-7 and V is TRBV12-5, with TRBD2 as a possible D gene (6 bases). The CDR3 runs 13 residues. Germline CDR1 is LGHNT and CDR2 is FRNRAP. CDR3 coding DNA: TGTGCCAGCACCGGGACTCATGACTACGAGCAGTACTTC. It yields the protein CASTGTHDYEQYF.

This clone was picked up a small number of times. J is TRBJ2-3 and V is TRBV6-8, with D perhaps TRBD1 (7 bases). The V end was cut by 6 bases, the J end by 0 bases, with 19 bases between. Germline loops: CDR1 MNHGY, CDR2 SAAAGT. The CDR3 runs 17 residues. Here the CDR3 DNA reads TGTGCCAGCAGCCCCCTCGGGGGACAGACGAGCACAGATACGCAGTATTTT. As protein: CASSPLGGQTSTDTQYF.

The sample holds many counts of this clone. V and J are TRBV11-3 and TRBJ2-7; 7 bases map to TRBD1. The CDR3 loop spans 14 amino acids. V lost 4 bases and J lost 6; bases outside the gene matches: 9. CDR1 and CDR2 (germline): SGHNT, YENEEA. CDR3 sequence reads: CASSSGTAIIEQYF. CDR3 sequence (DNA): TGTGCCAGCAGCTCCGGGACAGCAATAATCGAGCAGTACTTC.

In this sample, this clone turned up a few times. This chain joins TRBV30 and TRBJ1-5; 10 nucleotides match TRBD1. This CDR3 spans 13 amino acids. V shed 5 bases, J shed 5 bases, and the junction held 3 bases outside the gene matches. Per the germline V gene, CDR1 is GTSNPN and CDR2 is SVGIG (reference sequence). The CDR3 loop is CAWAGTGDQPQHF. CDR3 nucleotides: TGTGCCTGGGCCGGGACAGGGGATCAGCCCCAGCATTTT. The full variable domain, with the rest looked up from reference TRBV30 and TRBJ1-5, is SQTIHQWPATLVQPVGSPLSLECTVEGTSNPNLYWYRQAAGRGLQLLFYSVGIGQISSEVPQNLSASRPQDRQFILSSKKLLLSDSGFYLCAWAGTGDQPQHFGDGTRLSIL.

There are many counts of this clone. The genes are TRBV7-1 and TRBJ1-6; D uncertain. TRBV7-1 qualifies as an ORF whose function is uncertain. This CDR3 region has 15 residues. V dropped 4 bases and J dropped 7 bases, with 14 bases sitting between them. CDR3 DNA sequence: TGTGCCAGCAGCTTGCAAGGGAGCATGAATTCACCCCTCCACTTT. Its protein product is CASSLQGSMNSPLHF.

The chain is built from TRBV19 and TRBJ2-3; possibly TRBD1 or TRBD2 for D (5 bases each). V lost 3 bases to trimming and J lost 4 bases, with 14 bases between them. Per germline, CDR1 LNHDA and CDR2 SQIVND (reference sequence). This CDR3 contains 15 residues. The CDR3 is CASSMLGERADTQYF. The CDR3, as DNA: TGTGCCAGTAGTATGTTGGGGGAGAGGGCAGATACGCAGTATTTT.

This clone came up a few times. V and J are TRBV11-3 and TRBJ2-7; D is perhaps TRBD1 or TRBD2 (5 bases each). Deletions cut 4 bases from V and 3 bases from J, with 13 bases between. The CDR3 loop spans 14 amino acids. Looked up from germline, CDR1 is SGHNT and CDR2 is YENEEA. The CDR3: CASSWGPLVYEQYF. For the CDR3, the DNA is TGTGCCAGCAGCTGGGGACCGCTGGTCTACGAGCAGTACTTC.

V and J are TRBV19 and TRBJ1-5; D gene ambiguous. This CDR3 has 13 amino acids. With 5 bases removed from V and 7 bases from J, the gap between germline ends came to 12 bases. CDR1 is LNHDA, CDR2 SQIVND, per germline (reference sequence). The DNA of the CDR3 is TGTGCCAGTAGTCCCCCCAGTGAGCAGCCCCAGCATTTT. This sequence encodes CASSPPSEQPQHF. Complete variable domain (other parts from reference TRBV19 and TRBJ1-5): DGGITQSPKYLFRKEGQNVTLSCEQNLNHDAMYWYRQDPGQGLRLIYYSQIVNDFQKGDIAEGYSVSREKKESFPLTVTSAQKNPTAFYLCASSPPSEQPQHFGDGTRLSIL.

The sample holds a few counts of this clone. The chain recombines TRBV11-3 with TRBJ2-5; 9 bases line up with TRBD1. This CDR3 region has 16 residues. Germline V gene sequence: CDR1 SGHNT, CDR2 YENEEA. The J segment lost 4 bases and the V segment lost 5 bases, leaving 11 bases of the junction unmatched. In nucleotides, the CDR3 is TGTGCCAGCAGCCCGTCGGGACAGGGAACCAGAGAGACCCAGTACTTC. Translated: CASSPSGQGTRETQYF. Based on the CDR3 plus reference TRBV11-3 and TRBJ2-5, the full variable domain is EAGVVQSPRYKIIEKKQPVAFWCNPISGHNTLYWYLQNLGQGPELLIRYENEEAVDDSQLPKDRFSAERLKGVDSTLKIQPAELGDSAVYLCASSPSGQGTRETQYFGPGTRLLVL.

In its sample, this clone was seen a few times. The V gene is TRBV2, the J gene TRBJ1-3, with D unresolved. Trimming removed 2 bases from V and 0 bases from J, with 8 bases in between. The CDR3 runs to 15 residues. Germline V gene data show CDR1 as SNHLY and CDR2 as FYNNEI. The CDR3 DNA is TGTGCCAGCAGTGAATATCTGGGCTCTGGAAACACCATATATTTT. It specifies CASSEYLGSGNTIYF.

V gene TRBV6-8 combines with J gene TRBJ2-3, with a possible D match to TRBD2 (5 bases). CDR3 length: 16 amino acids. Between the trimmed V and J ends, which lost 3 bases and 0 bases, there was a span of 13 bases. CDR1 is MNHGY and CDR2 is SAAAGT in the germline V gene. Here the CDR3 reads CASSYSGIPSTDTQYF. CDR3 nucleotide sequence: TGTGCCAGCAGTTATTCCGGGATTCCTAGCACAGATACGCAGTATTTT.

The rearrangement links TRBV4-1 to TRBJ2-1; the match to TRBD2 covers 13 bases. This CDR3 has 18 residues. Germline-derived CDR1 and CDR2 are MGHRA and YSYEKL. J was trimmed by 5 bases and V by 1 base; bases with no gene match: 8. This CDR3 reads CASSQVDMGLAGHNEQFF. DNA of the CDR3: TGCGCCAGCAGCCAAGTGGATATGGGACTAGCGGGACACAATGAGCAGTTCTTC.

This clone was counted a few times. In nucleotides, the CDR3 is TGTGCCAGCAGCTACAACGCAGGGTCCGGGGAGCTGTTTTTT. The encoded protein is CASSYNAGSGELFF. This chain links TRBV6-8 with TRBJ2-2; a weak D match, TRBD1 (5 bases). Trimming took off 6 bases at V and 6 bases at J, with 14 bases between the two ends. From germline, CDR1 is MNHGY and CDR2 SAAAGT. This CDR3 spans 14 amino acids.

There are many counts of this clone. The chain joins TRBV7-1 to TRBJ1-2; D remains ambiguous. Being an ORF, TRBV7-1 has a function that is uncertain. The CDR3 has 15 residues. The V and J ends lost 5 bases and 0 bases respectively, with 13 bases between them. The CDR3 DNA follows: TGTGCCAGCAGCCCATCTAGCGGGGCTAACTATGGCTACACCTTC. Protein product: CASSPSSGANYGYTF.

This clone has more than one count but fewer than ten. The chain uses TRBV11-3 and TRBJ2-7, with 10 bases aligning to TRBD1. This CDR3 spans 15 amino acids. Trimming took 5 bases from V and 4 from J; bases not matched to a gene: 8. Germline lookup yields CDR1 SGHNT and CDR2 YENEEA. The CDR3 protein is CASSGNRDRGYEQYF. In DNA form, the CDR3 reads TGTGCCAGCAGCGGGAACCGGGACAGGGGTTACGAGCAGTACTTC.

The chain recombines TRBV1 with TRBJ2-5; the D call in the table, TRBD2, was not verified against the DNA. TRBV1 is a recognized pseudogene. The CDR3 is 21 amino acids. CDR3 region: CTSSQDQPGLAIGELKETQYF. Written as DNA, the CDR3 is TGCACCAGCAGCCAAGACCAGCCGGGACTAGCGATAGGGGAGCTTAAAGAGACCCAGTACTTC.

V usage is TRBV19 and J usage is TRBJ2-3, with D maybe TRBD1 (6 bases). Germline V gene data show CDR1 as LNHDA and CDR2 as SQIVND (reference sequence). Trimming stripped 3 bases from V and 2 bases from J, with 15 bases between. The CDR3 is 16 amino acids. For the CDR3, the DNA is TGTGCCAGTAGTATGGGGGCTAGCTGGGACACAGATACGCAGTATTTT. Translation gives CASSMGASWDTDTQYF. The variable domain in full, completed from reference TRBV19 and TRBJ2-3, reads DGGITQSPKYLFRKEGQNVTLSCEQNLNHDAMYWYRQDPGQGLRLIYYSQIVNDFQKGDIAEGYSVSREKKESFPLTVTSAQKNPTAFYLCASSMGASWDTDTQYFGPGTRLTVL.